This TCR beta chain was found in a study of blood T cells in healthy people across ages (dated by TCRdb to between 2014 and 2017). Concerning the study at large: In model experiments, roughly one uniquely barcoded TCR beta cDNA molecule per two T cells was captured by template switching. Donors were grouped into four age groups: young (average about 15 years), middle-aged (39), aged (approximately 67) and long-lived (just over 80). Using deep sequencing normalized with unique cDNA molecular identifiers, the study measured how TCR beta repertoire diversity changes with age. To avoid experimental bias, donors of different ages were randomly spread across the sequencing lanes. The study analyzed two additional independent replicas of 1 million unique cDNA reads from the same blood draw for two donors, one aged 18 to 30 and one aged 80 or older. The research as a whole found: Because the CMV infection status of the donors was unknown, age-related changes in expanded clonotypes may potentially have been confounded. Compared with the aged group, the long-lived group had more naive CD4+ T cells, fewer expanded clones and increased TCR diversity, suggesting age selection. Observed TCR beta diversity per million T cells fell roughly linearly with age, and a significant reduction was already apparent by age around 36. A strong correlation was found between observed TCR beta diversity and the percentage of naive T cells measured by flow cytometry. Total diversity estimates from one million sequenced T cells were considered lower bounds and underestimates. Because profiling used bulk unsorted PBMCs, naive and antigen-experienced compartments could not be compared conclusively.

In the case of this clonotype: The antigen this receptor binds is unknown. Within one base of it there is no much larger clone, and no base qualities were kept.

The donors were 40 or so Caucasian individuals from Russia, aged roughly 6 to 100 years, who were systemically healthy. Each donor gave roughly 9 milliliters of peripheral blood, drawn into EDTA-treated Vacutainer tubes. Ficoll-Paque density-gradient centrifugation was used to isolate PBMCs, with at least 6.5 million per sample. Total RNA, at least 6 micrograms per sample, was extracted from PBMCs with Trizol reagent. For every donor, flow cytometry on a PBMC aliquot measured the percentage of naive CD45RAhigh/CD27high T cells. V is shortened by 3 bases, J by 2 bases, and the region joining them spans 11 bases. CDR3 length: 14 amino acids, cysteine to phenylalanine. The only DNA kept is the CDR3, 42 bases in frame from the first base. Reading the germline V gene (reference sequence) gives CDR1 DFQATT and CDR2 SNEGSKA. Library method: 5' RACE. The reads were generated on an Illumina HiSeq 2500. A second PCR of roughly 6 to 12 cycles was run with a J-beta primer mix and a sample-barcoded 5' primer. A unique molecular identifier was introduced onto each TCR beta cDNA molecule by a template-switch 5' adaptor carrying 12 random nucleotides. At least 2.5 million CDR3-containing paired-end reads were obtained from each sample. All of the RNA was converted into first-strand cDNA using the Mint cDNA synthesis kit, with a TRBC-specific oligonucleotide serving as the primer. After uracil-DNA glycosylase treatment, a first 18-cycle PCR used universal primers M1SS and BC2_uni_R on all cDNA. The source study handled its data this way. For normalization, 1 million high-quality reads were randomly selected from each sample, with every read carrying a distinct molecular identifier. Instead of being binned into consensus sequences, reads with shared molecular identifiers were discarded. MiTCR, run with a Q25 quality threshold and the strictest error-elimination algorithm, handled CDR3 identification, clonotype clustering and error correction. A nonparametric unseen species model using Euler transformation provided a lower-bound estimate of total TCR beta diversity. TCRdb itself trimmed the public reads at Q25 with fastp, ran MiXCR and retained productive beta chains. Each entry merges the rows of one CDR3 protein and shows their most common DNA and genes. These V and J calls are TCRdb output, not the study's own analysis. The sample profile shows roughly 730,000 distinct CDR3 sequences; more than 55% of them were found once. The ten biggest clones cover roughly 24% of the sample.

Material for sequencing was blood. The receptor chain draws on TRBV20-1 and TRBJ1-5; the D gene is unclear. This sequence originates from a man aged 40-55 years in good health. The DNA sequence follows: TGCAGTGCTAGTCGCGAGATCGGCAATCAGCCCCAGCATTTT. Protein translation: CSASREIGNQPQHF.